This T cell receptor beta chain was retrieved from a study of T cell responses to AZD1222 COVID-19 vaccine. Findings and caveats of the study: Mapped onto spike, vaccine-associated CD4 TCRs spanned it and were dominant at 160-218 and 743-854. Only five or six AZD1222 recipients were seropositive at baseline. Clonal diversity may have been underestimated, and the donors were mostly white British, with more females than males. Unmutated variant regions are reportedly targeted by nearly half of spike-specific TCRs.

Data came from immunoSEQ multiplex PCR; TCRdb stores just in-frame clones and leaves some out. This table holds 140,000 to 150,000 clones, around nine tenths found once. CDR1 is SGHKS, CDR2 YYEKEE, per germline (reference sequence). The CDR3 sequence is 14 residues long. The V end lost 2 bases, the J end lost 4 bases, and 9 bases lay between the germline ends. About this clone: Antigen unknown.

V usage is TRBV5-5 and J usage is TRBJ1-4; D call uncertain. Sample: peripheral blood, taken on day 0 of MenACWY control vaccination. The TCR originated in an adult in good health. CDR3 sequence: CASSFGPNNEKLFF. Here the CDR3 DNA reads TGTGCCAGCAGCTTTGGACCGAATAATGAAAAACTGTTTTTT.